This T cell receptor beta chain is from a study of CD8 T cells in Susac syndrome. Overall study findings and caveats: Regarding the TCR sequencing and HLA analysis, the study admitted that a relatively small number of individuals were involved.

This clonotype came up once. Its target is unknown. The sequenced target, TCR beta, came from blood CD8+ and CD4+ T cells. FACS enriched CD8+ TEMRA cells, while bulk CD8+ and CD4+ were negatively isolated. Reverse transcription of 0.5 to 1 ug RNA was performed with random hexamers. Coverage of TCR beta CDR3 amplification by immunoSEQ multiplex PCR extended to 54 Vbeta and 13 Jbeta. One entry per CDR3 protein results from TCRdb running MiXCR on the immunoSEQ multiplex PCR reads. The data show roughly 150,000 distinct CDR3 sequences, roughly 94% seen once. The sequencing sample was made of CD8+ T cells from PBMCs. The receptor was isolated from a human donor with multiple sclerosis.

The CDR3 DNA reads as TGTGCCAGCAATGCCATGAACACTGAAGCTTTCTTT. This gives the protein CASNAMNTEAFF. The J gene is TRBJ1-1, the V gene TRBV13; no reliable D call. The V end was cut by 7 bases, the J end by 0 bases, with 6 bases between. CDR3 length: 12 residues. CDR1 and CDR2 (germline): PRHDT, FYEKMQ (reference sequence).